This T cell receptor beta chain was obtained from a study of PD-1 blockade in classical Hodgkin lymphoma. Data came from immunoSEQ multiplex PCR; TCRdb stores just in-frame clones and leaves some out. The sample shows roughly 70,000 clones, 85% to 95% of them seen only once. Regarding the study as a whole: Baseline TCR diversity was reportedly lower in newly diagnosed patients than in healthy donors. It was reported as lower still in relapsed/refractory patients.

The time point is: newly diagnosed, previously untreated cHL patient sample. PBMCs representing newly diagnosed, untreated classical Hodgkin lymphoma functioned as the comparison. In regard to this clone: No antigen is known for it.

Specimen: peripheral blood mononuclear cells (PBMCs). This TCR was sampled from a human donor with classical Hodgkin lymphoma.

The DNA for the CDR3 is TGCGCCAGCAGCTTGGGGTGGGTGAACACTGAAGCTTTCTTT. Encoded protein: CASSLGWVNTEAFF. The chain has TRBV5-1 and TRBJ1-1; D uncertain. Germline V gives CDR1 SGHRS, CDR2 YFSETQ. The V and J ends lost 0 bases and 0 bases respectively, with 6 bases between them. This CDR3 has 14 residues.